This TCR beta chain was captured by sequencing in a study of T cells in Graves' hyperthyroidism and ophthalmopathy (dated by TCRdb to the late 2010s). Study-level background: Peripheral blood samples were taken at the time of initial diagnosis, prior to any treatment. To identify TCR V-J signatures that set the groups apart, the researchers used a discovery cohort of roughly 100 patients, made up of under 45 with Graves' ophthalmopathy and about 60 with stable Graves' hyperthyroidism. An independent validation cohort of fewer than 20 hyperthyroidism patients and roughly 16 patients who later progressed to ophthalmopathy tested prospective prediction of ophthalmopathy. The 100 or so discovery patients were randomly split 7:3 into training and test sets. In six Graves' hyperthyroidism patients, the study also compared T-cell repertoires from thyroid tissue with T-cell repertoires from blood. After blood sampling, hyperthyroidism patients were treated with methimazole at a starting dose of 30 mg daily, and ophthalmopathy patients were treated with high-dose intravenous methylprednisolone. According to the paper, TCR Vbeta CDR3 sequencing was carried out on approximately 140 peripheral blood samples, which came from more than 40 ophthalmopathy, 80 or so hyperthyroidism and roughly 17 progressor patients. General conclusions and limits of the study: In cross-validation, a model built on a 13 V-J signature told ophthalmopathy apart from stable hyperthyroidism with under 90% sensitivity and around 83% specificity, and in testing the same model reached 80%/75%. Sample size was not statistically predetermined, and blinding of investigators to group allocation was not performed. In validation, progression to ophthalmopathy was predicted by the model with around 71% sensitivity and 72.22% specificity, a median of around 6.5 months before onset. Most expanded thyroid clonotypes (frequency above 0.001) were also detected in blood, suggesting blood repertoires may reflect thyroid immune responses.

Comments on this clonotype: No antigen is known for it. Base quality data are lacking; no much larger clone is found one base away.

In the ophthalmopathy patients, disease was moderately to severely active, with a Clinical Activity Score of 3 or more, a NOSPECS grade of 4 or more, and a duration of less than 3 months. The study excluded patients with uncontrolled infections, other autoimmune diseases, pregnancy or lactation. Diagnoses relied on clinical symptoms, serum thyroxine and TRAb, thyroid ultrasound and orbital computed tomography. PBMCs were isolated from roughly 10 ml of fresh peripheral blood by Ficoll-Paque density gradient centrifugation. Total RNA was extracted with Trizol reagent, and quality was checked on an Agilent 2100 Bioanalyzer. The TCR beta CDR3 regions were amplified from the RNA transcripts. A first-round RT-PCR of the TCR CDR3 used the HTBI primer set with the Qiagen OneStep RT-PCR kit. A second multiplex PCR round built the libraries, followed by size selection and purification. Libraries were sequenced paired-end with 100 bp reads on an Illumina HiSeq2000. Per the source publication's procedure: SOAPnuke was used to process the raw data, throwing out any read that contained adapters or uncalled bases, had a mean Phred below 15, or lacked an exact constant-primer or identifier match. COPE v1.2.5 was used to merge high-quality paired reads, and clonotypes were defined as unique nucleotide sequences. MiTCR v1.1 was used to align the clonotypes against IMGT TRBV, TRBD and TRBJ reference segments. The analysis was restricted to V-J combinations with a frequency above 0.0001, which together covered approximately 99% of the repertoires. A TCS score was defined as the ratio between F50 (clonal expansion) and ExV (chaos), using BLOSUM62-based TCRdist between CDR3 peptides within each V-J. Welch's t-statistics and random forest reduced approximately 520 V-J features to 13, which were used in a naive Bayes classifier (R e1071). TCRdb handled the public reads itself, with Q25 trimming in fastp and clone calling in MiXCR, and kept productive beta chains. Identical CDR3 proteins give one entry, which carries the most common genes and DNA. The V and J calls, along with clone size, are taken from TCRdb and not from the paper's own processing. In this sample the table shows about 600,000 distinct CDR3 sequences, 13% to 15% of which occur a single time. About 12% of the sample goes to the ten largest clones.

The CDR3 contains 14 residues, cysteine and phenylalanine counted. Just CDR3 DNA is preserved here, 42 bases in frame from base 1. Sequences LGHNT (CDR1) and FRNRAP (CDR2) are obtained from the germline V gene. V and J lose 0 bases and 5 bases, and a span of 8 bases separates them. The chain is encoded by TRBV12-5 joined to TRBJ2-1; no D gene call is confident. Sequencing was performed on blood. The receptor's source is a woman in her 50s with Graves' ophthalmopathy. The nucleotides read TGTGCTAGTGGTTTGGTACGCGGACACAATGAGCAGTTCTTC. Translated, this gives CASGLVRGHNEQFF.